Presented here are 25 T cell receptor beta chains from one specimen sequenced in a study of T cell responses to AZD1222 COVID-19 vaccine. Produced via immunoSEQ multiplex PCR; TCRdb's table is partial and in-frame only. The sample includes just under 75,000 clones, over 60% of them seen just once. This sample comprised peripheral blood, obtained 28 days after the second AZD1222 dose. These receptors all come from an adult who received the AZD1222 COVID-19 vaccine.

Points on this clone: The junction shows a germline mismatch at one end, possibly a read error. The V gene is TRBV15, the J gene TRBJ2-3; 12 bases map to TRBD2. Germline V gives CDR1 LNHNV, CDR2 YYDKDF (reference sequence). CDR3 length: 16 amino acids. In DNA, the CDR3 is TGTGCCGCCAGCGGGGAGCTAGCGGGAGGGCGAGATACGCAGTATTTT. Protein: CAASGELAGGRDTQYF.

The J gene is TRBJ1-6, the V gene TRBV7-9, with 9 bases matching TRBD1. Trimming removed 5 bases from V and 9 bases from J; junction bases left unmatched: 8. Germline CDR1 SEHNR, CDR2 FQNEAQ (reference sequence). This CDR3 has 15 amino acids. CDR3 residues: CASSPTGTGTSPLHF. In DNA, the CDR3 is TGTGCCAGCAGCCCAACCGGGACAGGGACTTCACCCCTCCACTTT.

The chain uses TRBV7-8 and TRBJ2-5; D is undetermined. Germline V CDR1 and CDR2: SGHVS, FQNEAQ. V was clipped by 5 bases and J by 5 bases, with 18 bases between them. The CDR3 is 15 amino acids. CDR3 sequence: CASSVRRTLTETQYF. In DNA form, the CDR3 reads TGTGCCAGCAGCGTGCGGAGAACACTTACTGAGACCCAGTACTTC.

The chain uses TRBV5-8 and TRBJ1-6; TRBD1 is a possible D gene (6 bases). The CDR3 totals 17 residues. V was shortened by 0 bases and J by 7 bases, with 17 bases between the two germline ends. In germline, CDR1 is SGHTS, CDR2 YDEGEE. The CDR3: CASSLGAGAGQNSPLHF. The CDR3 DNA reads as TGTGCCAGCAGCTTGGGGGCAGGGGCGGGTCAGAATTCACCCCTCCACTTT.

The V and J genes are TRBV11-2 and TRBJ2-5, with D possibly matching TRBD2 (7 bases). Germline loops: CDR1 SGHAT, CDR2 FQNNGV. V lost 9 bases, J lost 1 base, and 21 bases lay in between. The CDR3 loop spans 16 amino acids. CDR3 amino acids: CASCLGGAGIQETQYF. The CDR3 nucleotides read TGTGCCAGTTGCCTGGGGGGGGCGGGCATCCAAGAGACCCAGTACTTC.

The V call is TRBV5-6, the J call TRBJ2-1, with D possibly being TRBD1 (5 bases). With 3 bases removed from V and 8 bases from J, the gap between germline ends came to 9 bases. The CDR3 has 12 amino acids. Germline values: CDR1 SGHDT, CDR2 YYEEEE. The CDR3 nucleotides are TGTGCCAGCAGCTGGCAGGGCCATGAGCAGTTCTTC. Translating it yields CASSWQGHEQFF.

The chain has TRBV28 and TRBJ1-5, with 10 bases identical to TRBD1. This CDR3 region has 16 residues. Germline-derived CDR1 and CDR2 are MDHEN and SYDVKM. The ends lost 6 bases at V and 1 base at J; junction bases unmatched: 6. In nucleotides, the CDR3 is TGTGCCAGCAGCCTCCGGGACAGGGGAAGCAATCAGCCCCAGCATTTT. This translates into CASSLRDRGSNQPQHF.

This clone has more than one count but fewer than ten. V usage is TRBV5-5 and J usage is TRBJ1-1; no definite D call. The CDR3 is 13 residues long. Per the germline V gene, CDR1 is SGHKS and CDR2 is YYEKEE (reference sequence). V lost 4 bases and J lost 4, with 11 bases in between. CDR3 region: CASSVGPTTEAFF. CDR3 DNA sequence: TGTGCCAGCAGCGTCGGACCGACCACTGAAGCTTTCTTT.

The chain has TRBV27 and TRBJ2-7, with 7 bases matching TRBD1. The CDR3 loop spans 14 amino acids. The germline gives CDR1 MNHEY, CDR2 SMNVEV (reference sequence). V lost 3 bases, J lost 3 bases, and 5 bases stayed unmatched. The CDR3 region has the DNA TGTGCCAGCAGTTTGACAGGGAATTTCTACGAGCAGTACTTC. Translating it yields CASSLTGNFYEQYF.

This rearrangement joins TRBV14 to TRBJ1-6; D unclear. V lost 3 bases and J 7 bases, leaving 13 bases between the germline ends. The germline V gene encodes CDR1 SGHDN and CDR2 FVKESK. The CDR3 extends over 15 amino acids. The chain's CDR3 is CASSHSLRLNSPLHF. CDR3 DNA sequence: TGTGCCAGCAGCCACTCCCTCAGATTGAATTCACCCCTCCACTTT.

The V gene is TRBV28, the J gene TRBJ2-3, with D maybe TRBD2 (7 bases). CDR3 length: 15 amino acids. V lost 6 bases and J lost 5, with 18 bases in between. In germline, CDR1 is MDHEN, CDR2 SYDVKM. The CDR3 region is CASSPRGGVRDTQYF. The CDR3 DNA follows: TGTGCCAGCAGCCCAAGGGGGGGAGTAAGAGATACGCAGTATTTT.

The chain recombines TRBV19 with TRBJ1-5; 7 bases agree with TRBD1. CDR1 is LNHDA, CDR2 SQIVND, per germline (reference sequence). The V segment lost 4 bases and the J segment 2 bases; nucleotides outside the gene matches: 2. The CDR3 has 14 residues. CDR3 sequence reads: CASSTGQGNQPQHF. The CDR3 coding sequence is TGTGCCAGTAGTACCGGACAGGGCAATCAGCCCCAGCATTTT.

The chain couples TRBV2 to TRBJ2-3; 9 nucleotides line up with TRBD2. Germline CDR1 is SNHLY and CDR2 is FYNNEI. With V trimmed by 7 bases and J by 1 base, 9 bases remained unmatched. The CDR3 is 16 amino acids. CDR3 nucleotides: TGTGCCAGCACTGCGGTAGCGGGGGATGGCACAGATACGCAGTATTTT. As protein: CASTAVAGDGTDTQYF.

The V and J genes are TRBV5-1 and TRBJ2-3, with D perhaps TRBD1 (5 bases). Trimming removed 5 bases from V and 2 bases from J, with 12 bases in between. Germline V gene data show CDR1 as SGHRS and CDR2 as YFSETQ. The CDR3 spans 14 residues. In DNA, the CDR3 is TGCGCCAGCAGTCTTCCGGACACCACAGATACGCAGTATTTT. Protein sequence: CASSLPDTTDTQYF.

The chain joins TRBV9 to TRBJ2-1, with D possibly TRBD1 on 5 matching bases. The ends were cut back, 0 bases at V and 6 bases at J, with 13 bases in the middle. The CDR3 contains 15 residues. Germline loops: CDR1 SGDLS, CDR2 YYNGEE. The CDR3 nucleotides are TGTGCCAGCAGCGTAGGTCCCCAGACAGCCAATGAGCAGTTCTTC. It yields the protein CASSVGPQTANEQFF.

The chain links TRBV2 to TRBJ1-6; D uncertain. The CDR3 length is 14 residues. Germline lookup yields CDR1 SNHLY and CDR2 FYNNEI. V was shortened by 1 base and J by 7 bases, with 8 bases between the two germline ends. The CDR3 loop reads CASSEGPVNSPLHF. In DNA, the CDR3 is TGTGCCAGCAGTGAAGGGCCGGTGAATTCACCCCTCCACTTT.

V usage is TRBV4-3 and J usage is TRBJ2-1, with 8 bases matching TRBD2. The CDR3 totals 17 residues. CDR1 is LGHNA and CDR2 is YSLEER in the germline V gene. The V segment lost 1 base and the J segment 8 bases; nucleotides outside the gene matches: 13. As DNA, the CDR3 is TGCGCCAGCAGCCAAGCCGCACTAGCGGAGTACAATCATGAGCAGTTCTTC. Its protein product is CASSQAALAEYNHEQFF.

CDR3 bases: TGTGCCAGCTCACCAGGAGGGCTTAGGACCTACGAGCAGTACTTC. Translating it yields CASSPGGLRTYEQYF. This sequence joins TRBV18 and TRBJ2-7, with D possibly matching TRBD2 (6 bases). The V end lost 2 bases, the J end lost 2 bases, and 13 bases lay between the germline ends. The CDR3 totals 15 residues. Germline loops: CDR1 KGHSH, CDR2 LQKENI.

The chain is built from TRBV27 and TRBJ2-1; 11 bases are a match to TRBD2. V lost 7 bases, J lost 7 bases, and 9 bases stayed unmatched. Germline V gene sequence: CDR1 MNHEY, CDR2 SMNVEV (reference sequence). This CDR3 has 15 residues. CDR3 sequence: CASTYSGRAGNEQFF. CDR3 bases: TGTGCCAGCACCTATAGCGGGAGGGCCGGGAATGAGCAGTTCTTC.

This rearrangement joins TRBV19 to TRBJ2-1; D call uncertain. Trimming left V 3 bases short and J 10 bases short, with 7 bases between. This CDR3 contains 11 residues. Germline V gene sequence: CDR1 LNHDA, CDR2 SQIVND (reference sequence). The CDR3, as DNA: TGTGCCAGTAGTATTATGAGGGAGCAGTTCTTC. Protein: CASSIMREQFF.

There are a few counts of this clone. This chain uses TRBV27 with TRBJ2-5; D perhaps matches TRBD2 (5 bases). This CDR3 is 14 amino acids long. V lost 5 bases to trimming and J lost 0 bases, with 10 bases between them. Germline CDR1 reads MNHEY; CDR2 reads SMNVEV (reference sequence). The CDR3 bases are TGTGCCAGCAGTCCCGCGGGCTACCAAGAGACCCAGTACTTC. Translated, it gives CASSPAGYQETQYF.

CDR3 DNA: TGTGCCAGCAGCTTAGTTGCGGGAGGGTTCAATGAGCAGTTCTTC. Its translation: CASSLVAGGFNEQFF. This sequence joins TRBV7-9 and TRBJ2-1, with 9 bases that match TRBD2. The CDR3 consists of 15 residues. Germline-derived CDR1 and CDR2 are SEHNR and FQNEAQ (reference sequence). V gave up 1 base and J gave up 6 bases; unmatched junction bases: 4.

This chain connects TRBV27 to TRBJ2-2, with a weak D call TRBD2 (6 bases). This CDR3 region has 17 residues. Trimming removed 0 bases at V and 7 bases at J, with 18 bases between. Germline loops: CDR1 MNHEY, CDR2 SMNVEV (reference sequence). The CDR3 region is CASSLSGGTLLFGELFF. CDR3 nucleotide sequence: TGTGCCAGCAGTTTATCGGGCGGGACCCTATTATTCGGGGAGCTGTTTTTT.

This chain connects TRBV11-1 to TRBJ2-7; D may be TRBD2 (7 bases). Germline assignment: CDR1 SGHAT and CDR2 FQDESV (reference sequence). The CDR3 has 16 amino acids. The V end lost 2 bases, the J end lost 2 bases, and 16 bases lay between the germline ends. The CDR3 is CASSLTPRGAAYEQYF. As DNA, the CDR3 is TGTGCCAGCAGCTTAACCCCACGGGGGGCGGCCTACGAGCAGTACTTC.

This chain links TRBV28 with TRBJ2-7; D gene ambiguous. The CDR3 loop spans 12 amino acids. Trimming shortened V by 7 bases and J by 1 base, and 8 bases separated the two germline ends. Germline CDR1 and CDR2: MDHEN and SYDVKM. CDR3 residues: CASISGSYEQYF. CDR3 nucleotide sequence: TGTGCCAGCATTTCCGGGTCCTACGAGCAGTACTTC.